This T cell receptor beta chain appears in the sequencing data of a study of cytomegalovirus exposure and HLA in healthy donors. Profiling relied on immunoSEQ multiplex PCR, and the TCRdb table lists in-frame clones only, not all of them. This table holds over 70,000 clones, 70% to 90% found once. Germline V gene lookup returns CDR1 KGHSH and CDR2 LQKENI. CDR3 length: 17 amino acids. V lost 6 bases, J lost 12 bases, and 21 bases stayed unmatched. With regard to this clone: What it binds is unknown.

General observations from the study: Specificity for CMV antigens was confirmed in vitro for a few of the CMV-associated chains. Researchers catalogued 164 TCR beta chains as cytomegalovirus-associated.

The V gene is TRBV18, the J gene TRBJ2-1; 9 bases align to TRBD2. What was sequenced was PBMCs. This receptor was taken from a woman between 18 and 29 years old in good health and CMV-seropositive. The CDR3 spells CASSQAPGTSSSVAQFF. The CDR3 nucleotides are TGTGCCAGCTCCCAGGCTCCCGGGACTAGCTCCTCGGTGGCGCAGTTCTTC.